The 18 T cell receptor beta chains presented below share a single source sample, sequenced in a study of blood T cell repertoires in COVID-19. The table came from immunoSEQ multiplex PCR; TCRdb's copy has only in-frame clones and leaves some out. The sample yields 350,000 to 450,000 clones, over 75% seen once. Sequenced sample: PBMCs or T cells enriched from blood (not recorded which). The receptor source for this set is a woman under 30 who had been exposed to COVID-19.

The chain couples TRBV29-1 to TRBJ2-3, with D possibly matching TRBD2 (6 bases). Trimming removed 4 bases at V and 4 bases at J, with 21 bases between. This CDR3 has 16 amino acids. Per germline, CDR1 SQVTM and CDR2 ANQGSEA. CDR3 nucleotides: TGCAGCGTTGGTTTTTTCGAGGGAGGAAATGCAGATACGCAGTATTTT. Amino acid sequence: CSVGFFEGGNADTQYF.

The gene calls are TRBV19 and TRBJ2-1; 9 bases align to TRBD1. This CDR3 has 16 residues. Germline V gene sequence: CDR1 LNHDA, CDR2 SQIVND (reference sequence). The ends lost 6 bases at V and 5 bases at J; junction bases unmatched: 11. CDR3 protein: CASSGVRGQGNNEQFF. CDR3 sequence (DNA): TGTGCCAGTAGCGGAGTCCGGGGACAGGGTAACAATGAGCAGTTCTTC.

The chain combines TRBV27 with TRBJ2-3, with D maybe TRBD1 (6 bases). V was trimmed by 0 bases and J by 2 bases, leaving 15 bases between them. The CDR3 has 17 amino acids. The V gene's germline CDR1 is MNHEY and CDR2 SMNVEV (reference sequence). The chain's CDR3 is CASSLSSRGPSTDTQYF. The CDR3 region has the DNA TGTGCCAGCAGTTTATCGAGCAGGGGACCGTCCACAGATACGCAGTATTTT.

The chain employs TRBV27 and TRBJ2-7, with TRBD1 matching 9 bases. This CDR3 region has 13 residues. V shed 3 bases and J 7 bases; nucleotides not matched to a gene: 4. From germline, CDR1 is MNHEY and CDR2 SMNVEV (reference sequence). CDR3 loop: CASSFPGQGEQYF. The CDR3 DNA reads TGTGCCAGCAGTTTCCCTGGACAGGGGGAGCAGTACTTC.

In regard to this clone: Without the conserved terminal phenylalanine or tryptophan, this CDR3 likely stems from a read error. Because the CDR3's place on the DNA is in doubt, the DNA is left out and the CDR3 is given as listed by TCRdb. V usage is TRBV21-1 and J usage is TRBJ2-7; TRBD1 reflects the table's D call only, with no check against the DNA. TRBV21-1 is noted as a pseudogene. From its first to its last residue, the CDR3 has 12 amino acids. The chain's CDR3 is CASSKRETGFGG.

CDR3 DNA: TGCAGCGTTAGGGGGGGGCTCAATCAGCCCCAGCATTTT. Protein: CSVRGGLNQPQHF. The chain employs TRBV29-1 and TRBJ1-5; maybe TRBD1 (6 bases). V gave up 5 bases and J gave up 3 bases, with 11 bases separating them. The CDR3 loop spans 13 amino acids. Germline V CDR1 and CDR2: SQVTM, ANQGSEA.

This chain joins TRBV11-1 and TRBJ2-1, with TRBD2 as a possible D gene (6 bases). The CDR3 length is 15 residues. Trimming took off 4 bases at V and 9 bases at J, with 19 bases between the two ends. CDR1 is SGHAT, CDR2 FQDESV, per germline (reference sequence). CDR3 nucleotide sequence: TGTGCCAGCAGCTCCGGGACTCCCTCTTGGGGTGAGCAGTTCTTC. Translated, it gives CASSSGTPSWGEQFF.

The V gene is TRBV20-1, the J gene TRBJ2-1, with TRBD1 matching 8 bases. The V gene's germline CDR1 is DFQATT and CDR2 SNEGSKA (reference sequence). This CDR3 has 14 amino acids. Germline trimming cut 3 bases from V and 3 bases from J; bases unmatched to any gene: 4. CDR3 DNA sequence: TGCAGTGCTAGTCAGGGGGCGGTCTACAATGAGCAGTTCTTC. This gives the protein CSASQGAVYNEQFF.

Here the CDR3 DNA reads TGCGCCAGCAGCCAAACAACGGGGGGAGTTACAGATACGCAGTATTTT. It yields the protein CASSQTTGGVTDTQYF. The chain employs TRBV4-3 and TRBJ2-3, with 7 nucleotides matching TRBD2. Per the germline V gene, CDR1 is LGHNA and CDR2 is YSLEER. The junction had 8 bases not matched to a gene; V was cut back by 2 bases and J by 3 bases. The CDR3 length is 16 residues.

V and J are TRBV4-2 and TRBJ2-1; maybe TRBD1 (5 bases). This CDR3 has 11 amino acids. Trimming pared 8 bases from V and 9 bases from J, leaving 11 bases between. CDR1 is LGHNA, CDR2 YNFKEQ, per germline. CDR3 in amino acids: CASAEGVEQFF. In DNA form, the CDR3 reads TGTGCCAGCGCTGAAGGGGTTGAGCAGTTCTTC.

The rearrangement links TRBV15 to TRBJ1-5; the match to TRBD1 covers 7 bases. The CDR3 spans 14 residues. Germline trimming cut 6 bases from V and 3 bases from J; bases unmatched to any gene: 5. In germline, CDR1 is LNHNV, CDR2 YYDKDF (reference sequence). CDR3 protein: CATRDGQANQPQHF. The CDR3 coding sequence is TGTGCCACCAGGGACGGACAGGCCAATCAGCCCCAGCATTTT.

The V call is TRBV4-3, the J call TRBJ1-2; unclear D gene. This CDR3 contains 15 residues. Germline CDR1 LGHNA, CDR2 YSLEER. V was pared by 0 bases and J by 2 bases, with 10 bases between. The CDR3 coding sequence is TGCGCCAGCAGCCAAGAGGAGGGAATCAACTATGGCTACACCTTC. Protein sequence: CASSQEEGINYGYTF.

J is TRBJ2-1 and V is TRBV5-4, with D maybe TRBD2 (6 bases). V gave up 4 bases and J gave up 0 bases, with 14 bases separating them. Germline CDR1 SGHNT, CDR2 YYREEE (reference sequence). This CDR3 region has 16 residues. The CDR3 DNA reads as TGTGCCAGCAGCCGTAGCGGCGCCCACTCCTACAATGAGCAGTTCTTC. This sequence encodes CASSRSGAHSYNEQFF.

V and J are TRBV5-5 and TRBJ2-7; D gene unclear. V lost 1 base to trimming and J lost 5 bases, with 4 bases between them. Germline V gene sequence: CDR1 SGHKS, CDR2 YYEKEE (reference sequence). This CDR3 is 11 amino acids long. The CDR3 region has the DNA TGTGCCAGCAGCTTGAGCCACGAGCAGTACTTC. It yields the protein CASSLSHEQYF.

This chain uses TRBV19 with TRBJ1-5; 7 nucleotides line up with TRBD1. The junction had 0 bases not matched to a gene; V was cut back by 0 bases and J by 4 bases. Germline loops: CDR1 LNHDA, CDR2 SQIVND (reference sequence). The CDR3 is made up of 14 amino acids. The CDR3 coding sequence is TGTGCCAGTAGTATAGACAGGGGGAATCAGCCCCAGCATTTT. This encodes CASSIDRGNQPQHF.

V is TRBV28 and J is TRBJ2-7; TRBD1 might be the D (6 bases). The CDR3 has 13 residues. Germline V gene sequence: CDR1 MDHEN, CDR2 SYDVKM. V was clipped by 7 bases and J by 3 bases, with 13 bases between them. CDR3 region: CASNTLRGYEQYF. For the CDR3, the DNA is TGTGCCAGCAACACGCTCAGGGGCTACGAGCAGTACTTC. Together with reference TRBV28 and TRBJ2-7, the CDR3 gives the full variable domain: DVKVTQSSRYLVKRTGEKVFLECVQDMDHENMFWYRQDPGLGLRLIYFSYDVKMKEKGDIPEGYSVSREKKERFSLILESASTNQTSMYLCASNTLRGYEQYFGPGTRLTVT.

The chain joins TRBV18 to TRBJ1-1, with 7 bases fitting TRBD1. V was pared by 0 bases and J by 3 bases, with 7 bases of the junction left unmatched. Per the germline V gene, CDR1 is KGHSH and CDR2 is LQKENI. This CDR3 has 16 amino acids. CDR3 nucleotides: TGTGCCAGCTCACCACCGATAGGGGGCGCGGACACTGAAGCTTTCTTT. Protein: CASSPPIGGADTEAFF. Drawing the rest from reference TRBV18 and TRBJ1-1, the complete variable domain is NAGVMQNPRHLVRRRGQEARLRCSPMKGHSHVYWYRQLPEEGLKFMVYLQKENIIDESGMPKERFSAEFPKEGPSILRIQQVVRGDSAAYFCASSPPIGGADTEAFFGQGTRLTVV.

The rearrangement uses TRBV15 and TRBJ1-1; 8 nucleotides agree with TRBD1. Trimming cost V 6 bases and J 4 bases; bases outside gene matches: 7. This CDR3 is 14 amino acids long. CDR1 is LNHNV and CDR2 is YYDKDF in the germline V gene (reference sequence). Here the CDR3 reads CATRTGADGTEAFF. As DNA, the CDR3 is TGTGCCACCAGGACAGGGGCAGATGGCACTGAAGCTTTCTTT.